This TCR beta chain emerged from a study of blood T cell repertoires in COVID-19. Study as a whole: The analysed material was cDNA or gDNA that came from T cells, B-cell-depleted T cells, or PBMCs.

Between the trimmed V and J ends, which lost 4 bases and 8 bases, there was a span of 12 bases. The CDR3 has 12 amino acids. CDR1 and CDR2 (germline): GTSNPN, SVGIG (reference sequence). How the authors handled the data: Nucleated cell number was recorded as an estimate derived from reference gene primer amplification. Produced via immunoSEQ multiplex PCR; TCRdb's table is partial and in-frame only. Clone size and V and J calls were adopted from that table, with D and trimming inferred from the DNA. The table has roughly 200,000 clones, roughly 87% seen once. The genes are TRBV30 and TRBJ2-1; the D gene is possibly TRBD1 (6 bases). The source is a man between 18 and 29 years old with acute COVID-19. The sample was PBMCs or T cells enriched from blood (not recorded which). The CDR3 DNA follows: TGTGCCTGGATGTCAGGGGCGCATGAGCAGTTCTTC. It translates to CAWMSGAHEQFF.